This TCR beta chain was recorded in a study of blood T cell repertoires in COVID-19. Across the study: Acute-phase and convalescent COVID-19 samples originated in the United States, Italy and Spain.

The germline V gene has CDR1 SGHAT and CDR2 FQNNGV. V dropped 6 bases and J dropped 7; count of bases not matched to a gene: 11. The CDR3 contains 15 residues. Using immunoSEQ multiplex PCR, the repertoire was profiled, and TCRdb retains in-frame clones only, with some absent. The data contain a few hundred thousand clones, roughly 84% of them singletons. This chain uses TRBV11-2 with TRBJ2-7; 11 positions match TRBD1. What was sequenced was peripheral blood. The sequence came from a woman in her thirties or forties who had recovered from COVID-19. The CDR3 nucleotides read TGTGCCAGCAGGTCACTCCGGGACAGGGGGTTTGAGCAGTACTTC. Its protein product is CASRSLRDRGFEQYF. The whole variable domain, filled in from reference TRBV11-2 and TRBJ2-7, reads EAGVAQSPRYKIIEKRQSVAFWCNPISGHATLYWYQQILGQGPKLLIQFQNNGVVDDSQLPKDRFSAERLKGVDSTLKIQPAKLEDSAVYLCASRSLRDRGFEQYFGPGTRLTVT.